This T cell receptor (beta chain) was sequenced for a study of cytomegalovirus exposure and HLA in healthy donors. Study observations and caveats: Reports indicate that TCR beta sequences accurately predicted the HLA-A and HLA-B alleles of most subjects. Per a later analysis, 15,000 to 20,000 TCR beta sequences showed association with HLA alleles at 0.05 false discovery rate.

Deletions cut 2 bases from V and 4 bases from J, with 18 bases between. Germline loops: CDR1 LGHNA, CDR2 YSLEER. The length of the CDR3 is 17 residues. The PCR employed 60 Vbeta primers together with 13 Jbeta primers. Using immunoSEQ multiplex PCR, the repertoire was profiled, and TCRdb retains in-frame clones only, with some absent. Among approximately 150,000 clones listed, 79% were seen once. On this clone: The target antigen is unknown.

Sequencing was done on a sample of PBMCs. The V gene is TRBV4-3, the J gene TRBJ2-1, with D possibly being TRBD2 (6 bases). The clonotype originates from a man aged 40-49 years in good health and CMV-seronegative. In nucleotides, the CDR3 is TGCGCCAGCAGCCAATCTGATAGCGGAGAACCGTACAATGAGCAGTTCTTC. Translating gives CASSQSDSGEPYNEQFF.